This record covers a single T cell receptor beta chain. These data originate in a study of blood T cell repertoires in COVID-19. Study overall: Samples of COVID-19 (acute and convalescent) were obtained from the United States, Italy and Spain.

The V end was cut by 4 bases, the J end by 1 base, with 8 bases between. Germline assignment: CDR1 LGHDT and CDR2 YNNKEL (reference sequence). This CDR3 is built from 13 residues. In the authors' workflow: Reference gene primer amplification in the assay estimated nucleated cell counts. Repertoires were generated with immunoSEQ multiplex PCR, while TCRdb's copy carries only in-frame clones and drops some. That table gives V, J and clone size, and the DNA gave D and trimming. The sample records roughly 390,000 clones, around 84% being singletons. The sample consisted of peripheral blood. The TCR sequence derives from a woman aged 18-29 years with acute or convalescent COVID-19. This chain uses TRBV3-1 (or the pseudogene TRBV3-2) with TRBJ2-7; the D is unclear. The CDR3 nucleotides read TGTGCCAGCAGCCCCCTACAGTCCTACGAGCAGTACTTC. This codes for CASSPLQSYEQYF.